The 29 T cell receptor beta chains presented below share a single source sample, sequenced in a study of T-cell reconstitution after alpha-beta-depleted transplantation in children. Unique molecular identifiers were incorporated when the TCRbeta library was constructed. Using its own MiXCR run on the PCR reads, TCRdb lists one record per CDR3 protein. The sample lists 420,000 or so distinct CDR3 sequences; 11% were seen once. The sample consisted of PBMCs from the stem cell graft donor, taken from the stem cell graft. The source of these receptors is a human donor who donated a stem cell graft to a child with acute myeloid leukemia.

This clonotype showed up just a few times. The CDR3 region is CASSPNLTGKGQPQHF. Here the CDR3 DNA reads TGTGCCAGCAGCCCAAACCTCACAGGGAAAGGTCAGCCCCAGCATTTT. V gene TRBV7-9 combines with J gene TRBJ1-5; D is possibly TRBD1 (6 bases). The germline V gene has CDR1 SEHNR and CDR2 FQNEAQ (reference sequence). Trimming removed 5 bases at V and 6 bases at J, with 20 bases between. The CDR3 sequence is 16 residues long.

This clonotype was counted ten times or more. This chain joins TRBV6-5 and TRBJ2-5, with 8 bases matching TRBD1. The ends lost 6 bases at V and 6 bases at J; junction bases unmatched: 6. The length of the CDR3 is 13 residues. CDR1 MNHEY and CDR2 SVGAGI come from the germline V gene. This CDR3 is CASSVPGGQTQYF. In DNA form, the CDR3 reads TGTGCCAGCAGCGTACCAGGGGGCCAGACCCAGTACTTC.

The rearrangement uses TRBV10-3 and TRBJ2-2; TRBD2 agrees at 11 bases. V lost 7 bases, J lost 5 bases, and 9 bases stayed unmatched. The CDR3 totals 16 residues. In germline, CDR1 is ENHRY, CDR2 SYGVKD. Here the CDR3 reads CAITTIAGGETGELFF. For the CDR3, the DNA is TGTGCCATCACTACCATAGCGGGAGGGGAAACCGGGGAGCTGTTTTTT.

V and J are TRBV6-2 or TRBV6-3 and TRBJ1-5; D gene unclear. The CDR3 is made up of 13 amino acids. Trimming removed 5 bases at V and 2 bases at J, with 7 bases between. Germline assignment: CDR1 MNHEY and CDR2 SVGEGT. The CDR3: CASSNDGNQPQHF. The CDR3 bases are TGTGCCAGCAGTAATGACGGCAATCAGCCCCAGCATTTT.

The table lists this clonotype with a few counts. V is TRBV5-1 and J is TRBJ1-1; the match to TRBD1 covers 10 bases. Germline CDR1 and CDR2: SGHRS and YFSETQ. V was pared by 4 bases and J by 4 bases, with 7 bases of the junction left unmatched. CDR3 length: 15 residues. CDR3 loop: CASSPGQGFGTEAFF. DNA for the CDR3: TGCGCCAGCAGCCCGGGACAGGGGTTCGGCACTGAAGCTTTCTTT.

The gene calls are TRBV6-1 and TRBJ1-5; D unclear. The CDR3 totals 14 residues. Trimming pared 1 base from V and 0 bases from J, leaving 4 bases between. Looked up from germline, CDR1 is MNHNS and CDR2 is SASEGT. In DNA form, the CDR3 reads TGTGCCAGCAGTGAAGGTAATAGCAATCAGCCCCAGCATTTT. Its protein product is CASSEGNSNQPQHF.

This clonotype was counted a few times. The V call is TRBV4-1, the J call TRBJ2-1; a possible D gene is TRBD1 (6 bases). Germline V gives CDR1 MGHRA, CDR2 YSYEKL. The V gene lost 0 bases and the J gene lost 9 bases, with 9 bases spanning the gap. This CDR3 is built from 13 residues. The DNA for the CDR3 is TGCGCCAGCAGCCAAGATAGCAGGGGTGAGCAGTTCTTC. The encoded protein is CASSQDSRGEQFF.

The chain links TRBV20-1 to TRBJ2-4; TRBD2 matches at 7 bases. This CDR3 comprises 15 residues. V shed 0 bases and J 6 bases; nucleotides not matched to a gene: 8. CDR1 is DFQATT, CDR2 SNEGSKA, per germline (reference sequence). CDR3 sequence: CSARDVGRGGNIQYF. CDR3 bases: TGCAGTGCTAGAGATGTGGGGAGGGGAGGAAACATTCAGTACTTC.

The chain employs TRBV12-3 or TRBV12-4 and TRBJ2-7; D might be TRBD1 (5 bases). The CDR3 length is 14 residues. Trimming stripped 6 bases from V and 2 bases from J, with 14 bases between. CDR3 in DNA: TGTGCCAGCAGACCGACAGAAACTCCCTACGAGCAGTACTTC. As protein: CASRPTETPYEQYF.

This chain joins TRBV4-3 and TRBJ2-1; TRBD2 agrees at 11 bases. Germline-derived CDR1 and CDR2 are LGHNA and YSLEER. Trimming took 3 bases from V and 7 from J; bases not matched to a gene: 11. The CDR3 totals 17 residues. CDR3 sequence: CASSQFLAGGPGNEQFF. Written as DNA, the CDR3 is TGCGCCAGCAGCCAGTTCTTAGCGGGAGGGCCGGGGAATGAGCAGTTCTTC.

In its sample, this clonotype was seen many times. The CDR3 protein is CASSLREGDEQFF. The CDR3 DNA is TGTGCCAGCAGCTTACGTGAGGGGGATGAGCAGTTCTTC. V usage is TRBV7-8 and J usage is TRBJ2-1; D might be TRBD1 (6 bases). This CDR3 contains 13 residues. Trimming pared 2 bases from V and 8 bases from J, leaving 10 bases between. Germline V lookup: CDR1 SGHVS, CDR2 FQNEAQ.

V usage is TRBV7-6 and J usage is TRBJ2-7; possibly TRBD2 for D (6 bases). Germline V lookup: CDR1 SGHVS, CDR2 FNYEAQ. V shed 2 bases and J shed 6 bases, with 11 bases lying between them. The CDR3 has 13 residues. The CDR3: CASSLNLAAEQYF. CDR3 bases: TGTGCCAGCAGCTTAAATTTAGCGGCCGAGCAGTACTTC.

V and J are TRBV5-1 and TRBJ2-7, with 12 positions matching TRBD2. V lost 6 bases and J lost 7; bases outside the gene matches: 11. The CDR3 contains 15 residues. Germline CDR1 is SGHRS and CDR2 is YFSETQ. DNA for the CDR3: TGCGCCAGCACCGACTCTAGCGGGGGGGCCAAAGAGCAGTACGTC. Its translation is CASTDSSGGAKEQYV.

The genes are TRBV3-1 and TRBJ1-2; possibly TRBD1 for D (6 bases). V gave up 4 bases and J gave up 4 bases, with 16 bases separating them. CDR3 length: 15 residues. Looked up from germline, CDR1 is LGHDT and CDR2 is YNNKEL (reference sequence). The CDR3: CASSPETGPSYGYTF. The CDR3 DNA reads as TGTGCCAGCAGCCCCGAGACAGGACCCTCCTATGGCTACACCTTC.

This clonotype was seen only a few times. CDR3 nucleotides: TGTGCCAGCAGCTTATACGGTATCTCCTACGAGCAGTACGTC. Protein: CASSLYGISYEQYV. The chain couples TRBV7-2 to TRBJ2-7; no clear D gene. The length of the CDR3 is 14 residues. V was cut by 2 bases and J by 0 bases, with 8 bases left in between. Germline CDR1 SGHTA, CDR2 FQGNSA.

The table lists this clonotype with a few counts. The chain carries TRBV11-2 and TRBJ1-1; D uncertain. V gave up 9 bases and J gave up 1 base, with 9 bases separating them. The V gene's germline CDR1 is SGHAT and CDR2 FQNNGV. CDR3 length: 12 residues. The CDR3 DNA reads as TGTGCCAGTGAGCAGGCGAACACTGAAGCTTTCTTT. It yields the protein CASEQANTEAFF.

This clonotype has a handful of counts. The rearrangement uses TRBV24-1 and TRBJ2-3, with a tentative D call TRBD2 (5 bases). There are 14 residues in the CDR3. Trimming took off 4 bases at V and 2 bases at J, with 9 bases between the two ends. CDR1 and CDR2 (germline): KGHDR, SFDVKD. In DNA form, the CDR3 reads TGTGCCACCAGTGACCCGAGGGTCACAGATACGCAGTATTTT. Its protein product is CATSDPRVTDTQYF.

The table lists this clonotype with a few counts. This sequence joins TRBV5-1 and TRBJ1-4; D might be TRBD1 (5 bases). The CDR3 contains 15 residues. Germline lookup yields CDR1 SGHRS and CDR2 YFSETQ. V lost 4 bases and J 3 bases, leaving 13 bases between the germline ends. The chain's CDR3 is CASSNLTGSNEKLFF. The CDR3 region has the DNA TGCGCCAGCAGCAACCTAACAGGATCTAATGAAAAACTGTTTTTT.

This clonotype was counted a few times. V and J are TRBV5-1 and TRBJ2-2; no clear D gene. Trimming left V 6 bases short and J 0 bases short, with 9 bases between. Germline V CDR1 and CDR2: SGHRS, YFSETQ. The CDR3 consists of 14 residues. The CDR3 coding sequence is TGCGCCAGCAAAGTCAGATCGAACACCGGGGAGCTGTTTTTT. This sequence encodes CASKVRSNTGELFF.

The chain has TRBV4-1 and TRBJ2-1; possibly TRBD2 for D (7 bases). The germline V and J ends were trimmed by 0 bases and 8 bases, with 14 bases remaining between them. Germline CDR1 MGHRA, CDR2 YSYEKL. The CDR3 is made up of 15 amino acids. This chain's CDR3 is CASSQDGAGGHEQFF. For the CDR3, the DNA is TGCGCCAGCAGCCAAGATGGAGCCGGGGGGCATGAGCAGTTCTTC.

To note about this clonotype: This likely comes from a read error, as the CDR3 has no conserved phenylalanine or tryptophan at its end. This rearrangement joins TRBV4-1 to TRBJ2-7; no definite D call. The CDR3 extends over 14 amino acids. Between the trimmed V and J ends, which lost 4 bases and 2 bases, there was a span of 12 bases. CDR1 is MGHRA and CDR2 is YSYEKL in the germline V gene. DNA for the CDR3: TGCGCCAGCAGCCTAATCCAGTCTCCCTACGAGCAGTACCTC. It translates to CASSLIQSPYEQYL.

J is TRBJ2-1 and V is TRBV18; 10 nucleotides line up with TRBD2. With 1 base clipped from V and 7 bases from J, the junction kept 4 bases outside the gene matches. Germline-derived CDR1 and CDR2 are KGHSH and LQKENI. The CDR3 runs to 15 residues. In DNA, the CDR3 is TGTGCCAGCTCACCACTTGGGACTAGCGCTAATGAGCAGTTCTTC. Protein: CASSPLGTSANEQFF.

This clonotype showed up many times. The genes are TRBV5-1 and TRBJ1-1, with TRBD1 as a possible D gene (6 bases). The V gene's germline CDR1 is SGHRS and CDR2 YFSETQ. This CDR3 has 15 amino acids. Trimming shortened V by 0 bases and J by 5 bases, and 14 bases separated the two germline ends. The DNA of the CDR3 is TGCGCCAGCAGCTTGGCCAAGGGACAACCAACTGAAGCTTTCTTT. Amino acid sequence: CASSLAKGQPTEAFF.

This clonotype was detected ten times or more. The rearrangement uses TRBV12-3 or TRBV12-4 and TRBJ1-1, with D perhaps matching TRBD1 (5 bases). V shed 7 bases and J shed 1 base, with 13 bases lying between them. The CDR3 extends over 14 amino acids. For the CDR3, the DNA is TGTGCCAGCACCCGGTGGGGGACGAACACTGAAGCTTTCTTT. Its translation: CASTRWGTNTEAFF.

Only a few counts were recorded for this clonotype. The genes are TRBV4-3 and TRBJ2-7; no clear D gene. This CDR3 has 13 amino acids. Germline V gene sequence: CDR1 LGHNA, CDR2 YSLEER. Trimming removed 2 bases from V and 4 bases from J, with 9 bases in between. The CDR3 bases are TGCGCCAGCAGCCAACATCCCGAGTACGAGCAGTACTTC. It specifies CASSQHPEYEQYF.

This clonotype was found many times. The V gene is TRBV7-2, the J gene TRBJ1-1; no reliable D call. From germline, CDR1 is SGHTA and CDR2 FQGNSA. Trimming cost V 3 bases and J 3 bases, with 8 bases left between them. The CDR3 totals 13 residues. CDR3 region: CASSFIPDTEAFF. CDR3 DNA sequence: TGTGCCAGCAGCTTTATTCCGGACACTGAAGCTTTCTTT.

This clonotype was detected ten times or more. The genes are TRBV20-1 and TRBJ1-6; a possible D gene is TRBD1 (6 bases). The CDR3 covers 14 residues. Trimming stripped 3 bases from V and 5 bases from J, with 11 bases between. Germline V gene sequence: CDR1 DFQATT, CDR2 SNEGSKA (reference sequence). The CDR3 sequence: CSASVDRDNSPLHF. The CDR3 nucleotides read TGCAGTGCTAGCGTGGACAGAGATAATTCACCCCTCCACTTT.

In this sample, this clonotype turned up many times. In DNA form, the CDR3 reads TGTGCCAGCACCCCTGGGGGAGCCTACAATGAGCAGTTCTTC. This encodes CASTPGGAYNEQFF. The V gene is TRBV27, the J gene TRBJ2-1; D possibly uses TRBD1 or TRBD2 (5 bases each). The V end lost 7 bases, the J end lost 2 bases, and 12 bases lay between the germline ends. CDR1 and CDR2 (germline): MNHEY, SMNVEV (reference sequence). This CDR3 comprises 14 residues.

The genes are TRBV29-1 and TRBJ2-3, with TRBD1 matching 7 bases. Germline CDR1 and CDR2: SQVTM and ANQGSEA. CDR3 length: 14 residues. J gave up 3 bases and V 4 bases, and 7 bases lay outside the gene matches. CDR3 DNA: TGCAGCGTTGTAAACAGGGGTAGGACAGATACGCAGTATTTT. Protein: CSVVNRGRTDTQYF.